This record looks at one T cell receptor beta chain sequence and its context. These data are taken from a study of blood T cell repertoires in COVID-19. Study as a whole: PBMCs, B-cell-depleted T cells, or T cells were the source of the cDNA or gDNA that made up the material.

V was clipped by 1 base and J by 0 bases, with 10 bases between them. CDR1 is SGHTA, CDR2 FQGNSA, per germline. The length of the CDR3 is 16 residues. Original methodology: How many nucleated cells were present was estimated from reference gene primer amplification. Only in-frame clones appear in the TCRdb table, and some are missing; sequencing was by immunoSEQ multiplex PCR. That table supplies the V and J calls and clone size; D and trimming were determined from the DNA. The sample includes 150,000 to 200,000 clones, approximately 80% of them seen just once. V is TRBV7-2 and J is TRBJ1-3; no reliable D call. Specimen: PBMCs or T cells enriched from blood (not recorded which). This TCR derives from a woman aged 60-75 years who had recovered from COVID-19. In DNA, the CDR3 is TGTGCCAGCAGCTTAGGCCCTCGGAGCTCTGGAAACACCATATATTTT. Translation gives CASSLGPRSSGNTIYF.